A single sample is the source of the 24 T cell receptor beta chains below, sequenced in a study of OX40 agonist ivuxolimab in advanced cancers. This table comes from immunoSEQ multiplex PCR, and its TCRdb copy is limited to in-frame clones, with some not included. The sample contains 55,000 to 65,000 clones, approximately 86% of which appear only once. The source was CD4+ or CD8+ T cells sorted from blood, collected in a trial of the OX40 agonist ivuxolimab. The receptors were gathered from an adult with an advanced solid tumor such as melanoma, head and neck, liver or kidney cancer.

The CDR3 is CASSPTSGGGTDTQYF. DNA of the CDR3: TGTGCCAGCAGCCCCACTAGCGGGGGCGGCACAGATACGCAGTATTTT. This rearrangement joins TRBV2 to TRBJ2-3; TRBD2 agrees at 11 bases. The V and J ends lost 6 bases and 1 base, in that order; junction bases with no gene match: 6. The V gene's germline CDR1 is SNHLY and CDR2 FYNNEI. CDR3 length equals 16 residues.

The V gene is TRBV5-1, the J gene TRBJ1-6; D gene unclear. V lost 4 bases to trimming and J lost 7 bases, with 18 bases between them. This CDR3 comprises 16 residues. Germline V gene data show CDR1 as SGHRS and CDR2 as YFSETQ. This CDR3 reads CASSPRPGGGNSPLHF. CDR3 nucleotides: TGCGCCAGCAGCCCGAGACCGGGAGGTGGGAATTCACCCCTCCACTTT.

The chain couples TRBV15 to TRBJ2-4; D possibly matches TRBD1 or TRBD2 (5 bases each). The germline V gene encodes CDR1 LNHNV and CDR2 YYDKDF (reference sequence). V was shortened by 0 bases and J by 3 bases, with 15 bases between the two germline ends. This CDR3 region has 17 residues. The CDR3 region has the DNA TGTGCCACCAGCAGAGATTGGCAGGGACGGGTCAAAAACATTCAGTACTTC. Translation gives CATSRDWQGRVKNIQYF.

The CDR3 DNA is TGTGCCAGCAGCTTGGGGTCGACAAGGAAGACTAACTATGGCTACACCTTC. The encoded protein is CASSLGSTRKTNYGYTF. V and J are TRBV5-6 and TRBJ1-2, with D hard to call. Trimming took 0 bases from V and 0 from J, leaving 15 bases between them. Germline values: CDR1 SGHDT, CDR2 YYEEEE. This CDR3 is 17 amino acids long.

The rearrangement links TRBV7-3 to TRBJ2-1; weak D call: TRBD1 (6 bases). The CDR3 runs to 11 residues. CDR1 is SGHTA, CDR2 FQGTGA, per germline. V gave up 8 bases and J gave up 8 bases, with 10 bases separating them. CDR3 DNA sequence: TGTGCCAGCTCCCCAGGGGATGAGCAGTTCTTC. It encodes CASSPGDEQFF.

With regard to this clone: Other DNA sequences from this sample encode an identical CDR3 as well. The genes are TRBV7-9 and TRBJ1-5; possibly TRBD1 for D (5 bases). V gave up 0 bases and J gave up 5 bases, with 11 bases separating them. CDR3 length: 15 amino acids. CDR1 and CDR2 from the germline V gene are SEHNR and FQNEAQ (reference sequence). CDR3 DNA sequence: TGTGCCAGCAGCTTAGCGCATGGAGGGGATCAGCCCCAGCATTTT. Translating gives CASSLAHGGDQPQHF.

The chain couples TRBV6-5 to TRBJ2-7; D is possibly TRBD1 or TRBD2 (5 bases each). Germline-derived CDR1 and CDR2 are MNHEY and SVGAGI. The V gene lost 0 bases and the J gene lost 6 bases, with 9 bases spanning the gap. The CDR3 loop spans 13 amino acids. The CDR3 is CASSYSPGLEQYF. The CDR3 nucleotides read TGTGCCAGCAGTTACTCCCCGGGGCTCGAGCAGTACTTC.

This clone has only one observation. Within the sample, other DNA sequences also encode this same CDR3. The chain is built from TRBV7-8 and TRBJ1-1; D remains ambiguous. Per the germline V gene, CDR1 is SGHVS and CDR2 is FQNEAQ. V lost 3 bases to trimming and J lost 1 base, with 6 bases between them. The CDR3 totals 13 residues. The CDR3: CASSFNRNTEAFF. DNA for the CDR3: TGTGCCAGCAGCTTTAACAGGAACACTGAAGCTTTCTTT.

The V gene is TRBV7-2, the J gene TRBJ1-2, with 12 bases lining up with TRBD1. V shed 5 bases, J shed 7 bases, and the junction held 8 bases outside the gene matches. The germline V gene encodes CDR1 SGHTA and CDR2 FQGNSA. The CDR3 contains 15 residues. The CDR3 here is CASSRDRGRFVGYTF. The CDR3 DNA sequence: TGTGCCAGCAGCCGGGACAGGGGGCGCTTTGTTGGCTACACCTTC. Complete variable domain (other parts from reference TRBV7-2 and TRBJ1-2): GAGVSQSPSNKVTEKGKDVELRCDPISGHTALYWYRQSLGQGLEFLIYFQGNSAPDKSGLPSDRFSAERTGGSVSTLTIQRTQQEDSAVYLCASSRDRGRFVGYTFGSGTRLTVV.

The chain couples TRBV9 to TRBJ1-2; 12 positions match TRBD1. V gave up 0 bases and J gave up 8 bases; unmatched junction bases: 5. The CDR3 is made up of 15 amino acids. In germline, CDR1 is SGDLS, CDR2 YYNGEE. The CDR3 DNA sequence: TGTGCCAGCAGCGTAGAGGGACAGGGGGCCGGGGGCTACACCTTC. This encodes CASSVEGQGAGGYTF. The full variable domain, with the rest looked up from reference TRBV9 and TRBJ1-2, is DSGVTQTPKHLITATGQRVTLRCSPRSGDLSVYWYQQSLDQGLQFLIQYYNGEERAKGNILERFSAQQFPDLHSELNLSSLELGDSALYFCASSVEGQGAGGYTFGSGTRLTVV.

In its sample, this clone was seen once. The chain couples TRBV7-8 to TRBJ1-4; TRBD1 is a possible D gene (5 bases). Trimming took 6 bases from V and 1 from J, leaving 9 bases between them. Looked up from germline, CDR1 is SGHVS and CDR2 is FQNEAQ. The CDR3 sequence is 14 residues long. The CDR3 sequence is CASSPRETNEKLFF. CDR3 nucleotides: TGTGCCAGCAGTCCCAGGGAAACTAATGAAAAACTGTTTTTT.

The CDR3 sequence: CASSLRAGPTQDTQYF. The CDR3 nucleotides are TGTGCCAGCAGCTTACGAGCTGGACCCACACAAGATACGCAGTATTTT. The chain links TRBV7-9 to TRBJ2-3; no definite D call. CDR1 and CDR2 (germline): SEHNR, FQNEAQ (reference sequence). The CDR3 contains 16 residues. V was clipped by 2 bases and J by 5 bases, with 17 bases between them.

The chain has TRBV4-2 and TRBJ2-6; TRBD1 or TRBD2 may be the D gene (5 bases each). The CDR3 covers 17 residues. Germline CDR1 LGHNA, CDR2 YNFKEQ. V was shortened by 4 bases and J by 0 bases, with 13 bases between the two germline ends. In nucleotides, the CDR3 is TGTGCCAGCAGCCCCGAACGGGGCAACTCTGGGGCCAACGTCCTGACTTTC. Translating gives CASSPERGNSGANVLTF.

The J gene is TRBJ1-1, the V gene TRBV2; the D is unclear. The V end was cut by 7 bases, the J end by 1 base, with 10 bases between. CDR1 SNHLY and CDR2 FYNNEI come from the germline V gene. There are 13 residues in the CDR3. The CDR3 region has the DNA TGTGCCAGCAATGCGAACCCGAACACTGAAGCTTTCTTT. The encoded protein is CASNANPNTEAFF.

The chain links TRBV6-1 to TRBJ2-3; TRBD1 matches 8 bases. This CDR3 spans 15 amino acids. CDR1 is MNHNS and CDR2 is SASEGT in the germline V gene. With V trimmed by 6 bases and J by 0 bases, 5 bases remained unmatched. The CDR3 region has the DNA TGTGCCAGCAGGGAGACAGGGGCTAGCACAGATACGCAGTATTTT. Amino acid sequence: CASRETGASTDTQYF.

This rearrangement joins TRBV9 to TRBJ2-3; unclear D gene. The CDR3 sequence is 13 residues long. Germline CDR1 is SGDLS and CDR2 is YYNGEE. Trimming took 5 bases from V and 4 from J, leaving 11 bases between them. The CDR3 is CASSKAPADTQYF. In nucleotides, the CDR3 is TGTGCCAGCAGTAAGGCCCCGGCAGATACGCAGTATTTT.

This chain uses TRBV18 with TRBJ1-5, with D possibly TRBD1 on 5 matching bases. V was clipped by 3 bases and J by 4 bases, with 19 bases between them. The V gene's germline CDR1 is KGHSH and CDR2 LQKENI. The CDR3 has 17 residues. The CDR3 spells CASSPQGLSRPNQPQHF. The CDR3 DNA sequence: TGTGCCAGCTCACCTCAGGGTTTATCGCGCCCTAATCAGCCCCAGCATTTT.

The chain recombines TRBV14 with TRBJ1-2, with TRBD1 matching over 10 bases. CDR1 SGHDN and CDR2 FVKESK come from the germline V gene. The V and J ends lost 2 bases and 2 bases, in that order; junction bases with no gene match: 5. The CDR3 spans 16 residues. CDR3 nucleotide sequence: TGTGCCAGCAGCCAACCGGGACAGGGGCCAAACTATGGCTACACCTTC. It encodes CASSQPGQGPNYGYTF.

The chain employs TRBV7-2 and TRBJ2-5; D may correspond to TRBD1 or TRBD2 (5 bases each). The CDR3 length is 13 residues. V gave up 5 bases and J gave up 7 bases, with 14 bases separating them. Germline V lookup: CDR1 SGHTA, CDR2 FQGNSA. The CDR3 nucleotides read TGTGCCAGCAGCCCGGACCGGGGACCGACCCAGTACTTC. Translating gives CASSPDRGPTQYF.

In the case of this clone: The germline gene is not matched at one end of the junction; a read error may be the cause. The CDR3 loop reads CASSIAPRGAETQYF. CDR3 DNA: TGTGCCAGCAGCATAGCCCCCAGGGGAGCCGAGACCCAGTACTTC. The chain combines TRBV7-6 with TRBJ2-5; perhaps TRBD1 as D (6 bases). Germline CDR1 reads SGHVS; CDR2 reads FNYEAQ. The CDR3 loop spans 15 amino acids. The full variable domain, rest sourced from reference TRBV7-6 and TRBJ2-5, is GAGVSQSPRYKVTKRGQDVALRCDPISGHVSLYWYRQALGQGPEFLTYFNYEAQQDKSGLPNDRFSAERPEGSISTLTIQRTEQRDSAMYRCASSIAPRGAETQYFGPGTRLLVL.

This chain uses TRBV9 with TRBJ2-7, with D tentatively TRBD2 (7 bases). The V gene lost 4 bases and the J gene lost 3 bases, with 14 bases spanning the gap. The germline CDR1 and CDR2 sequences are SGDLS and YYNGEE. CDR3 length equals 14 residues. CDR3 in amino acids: CASSKEGGYYEQYF. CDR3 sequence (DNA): TGTGCCAGCAGCAAAGAGGGGGGGTACTACGAGCAGTACTTC.

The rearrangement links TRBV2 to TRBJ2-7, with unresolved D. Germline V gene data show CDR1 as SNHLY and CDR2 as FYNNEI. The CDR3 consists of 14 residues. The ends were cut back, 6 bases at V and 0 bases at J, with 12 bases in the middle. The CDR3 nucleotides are TGTGCCAGCAGGGCAGCACAAAACTCCTACGAGCAGTACTTC. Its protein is CASRAAQNSYEQYF.

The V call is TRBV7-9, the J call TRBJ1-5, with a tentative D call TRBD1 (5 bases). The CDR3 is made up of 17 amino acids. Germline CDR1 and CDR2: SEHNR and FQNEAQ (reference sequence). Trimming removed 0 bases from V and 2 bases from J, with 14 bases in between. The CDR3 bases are TGTGCCAGCAGCTTAGCGAGAGGGGCGGGAGGCAATCAGCCCCAGCATTTT. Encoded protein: CASSLARGAGGNQPQHF.

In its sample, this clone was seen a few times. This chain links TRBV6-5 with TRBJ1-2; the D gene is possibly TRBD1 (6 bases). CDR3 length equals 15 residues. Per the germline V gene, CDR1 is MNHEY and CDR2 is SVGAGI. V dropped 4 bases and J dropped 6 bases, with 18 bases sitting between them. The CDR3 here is CASSSRGDPTHGYTF. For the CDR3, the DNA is TGTGCCAGCAGTTCAAGGGGGGACCCAACCCATGGCTACACCTTC.